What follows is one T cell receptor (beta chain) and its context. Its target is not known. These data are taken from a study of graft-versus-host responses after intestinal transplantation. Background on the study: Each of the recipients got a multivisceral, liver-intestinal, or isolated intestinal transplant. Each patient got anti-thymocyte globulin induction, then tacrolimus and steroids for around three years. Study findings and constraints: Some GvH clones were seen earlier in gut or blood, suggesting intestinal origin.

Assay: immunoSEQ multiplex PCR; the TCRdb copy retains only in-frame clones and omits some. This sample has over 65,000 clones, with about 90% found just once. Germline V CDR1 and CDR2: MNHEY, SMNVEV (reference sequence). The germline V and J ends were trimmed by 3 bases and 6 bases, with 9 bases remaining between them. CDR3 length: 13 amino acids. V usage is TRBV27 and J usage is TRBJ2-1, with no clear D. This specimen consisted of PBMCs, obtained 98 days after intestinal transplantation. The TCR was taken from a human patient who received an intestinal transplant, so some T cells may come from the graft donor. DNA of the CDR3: TGTGCCAGCAGTTTGTCTGGGCGCAATGAGCAGTTCTTC. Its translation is CASSLSGRNEQFF.